This is a list of T cell receptor beta chains from one sample in a study of shared clonotypes between healthy human individuals. Using immunoSEQ multiplex PCR, the repertoire was profiled, and TCRdb retains in-frame clones only, with some absent. The table shows under 1,100,000 clones, with 60% to 80% occurring only once. Sequencing used memory CD4+ T cells sorted from blood. Receptor source: a man younger than 35 in good health. CDR3s include the opening cysteine and the closing phenylalanine or tryptophan. D genes are given only for firm matches. Not every row has a clone size; where given, it reads once, few, many or a size class.

>.|TRBD2|14|TRBV5-1|TRBJ2-5
TGCGCCAGCAGCCGCGGTCTAGCGGGAGAGACCCAGTACTTC
CASSRGLAGETQYF
>.|.|16|TRBV5-1|TRBJ2-3
TGCGCCAGCAGCCCTGGACTCTACTCCTATTCGGATACGCAGTATTTT
CASSPGLYSYSDTQYF
>.|.|14|TRBV28|TRBJ2-2
TGTGCCAGCAGTTTAAAGGCCGGCCCCGGGGAGCTGTTTTTT
CASSLKAGPGELFF
>.|.|14|TRBV10-3|TRBJ1-3
TGTGCCATCAGTGAGTCAACAGGCCGAAACACCATATATTTT
CAISESTGRNTIYF
>.|.|17|TRBV28|TRBJ1-6
TGTGCCAGCAGTCCGACGCCACAGGGCAACGATAATTCACCCCTCCACTTT
CASSPTPQGNDNSPLHF
>.|.|15|TRBV5-6|TRBJ1-1
TGTGCCAGCAGCGAAGAAAGGGGGGAGGCGACTGAAGCTTTCTTT
CASSEERGEATEAFF
>once|.|13|TRBV12-1|TRBJ1-2
TGTGCCAGCAGCTTTGCCAACGGCAGGGAGTACACCTTC
CASSFANGREYTF
>.|.|13|TRBV7-2|TRBJ2-7
TGTGCCAGCAGCTTAGTTTTTATCGACGAGCAGTACTTC
CASSLVFIDEQYF
>.|.|20|TRBV5-4|TRBJ1-3
TGTGCCAGCAGCCCGTCCCTCCGGGCAACCGGGGGGAGCTCTGGAAACACCATATATTTT
CASSPSLRATGGSSGNTIYF
>.|.|14|TRBV11-2|TRBJ1-5
TGTGCCAGCAGCTTAGGTGGCAGCAATCAGCCCCAGCATTTT
CASSLGGSNQPQHF
>few|.|14|TRBV2|TRBJ2-5
TGTGCCAGCAGTGCCGGGGCGCTCCAAGAGACCCAGTACTTC
CASSAGALQETQYF
>.|.|15|TRBV11-2|TRBJ2-2
TGTGCCAGCAGCTTAGATTTGCGGTTCACCGGGGAGCTGTTTTTT
CASSLDLRFTGELFF
>once|TRBD1|15|TRBV28|TRBJ1-1
TGTGCCAGCAGTTTAGACAGGGCTCCGAACACTGAAGCTTTCTTT
CASSLDRAPNTEAFF
>once|.|15|TRBV18|TRBJ2-2
TGTGCCAGCTCCCGAGGGGGGGCCCTGGGCGGGGAGCTGTTTTTT
CASSRGGALGGELFF
>few|.|13|TRBV27|TRBJ2-3
TGTGCCAGCAGCCACAAAGGCCCAGATACGCAGTATTTT
CASSHKGPDTQYF
>.|.|13|TRBV7-2|TRBJ1-5
TGTGCCAGCAGCTTACGAGATGGGCAGCCCCAGCATTTT
CASSLRDGQPQHF
>.|.|18|TRBV4-1|TRBJ2-7
TGCGCCAGCAGCCAAGATCATCGGATGATCTTGGGAACAGGCGAGCAGTACTTC
CASSQDHRMILGTGEQYF
>.|.|13|TRBV5-4|TRBJ1-2
TGTGCCAGCAGCCGGACAGACAACTATGGCTACACCTTC
CASSRTDNYGYTF
>.|.|12|TRBV18|TRBJ2-7
TGTGCCAGCTCACCGTCAGGAAGCGAGCAGTACTTC
CASSPSGSEQYF
>.|.|17|TRBV1|TRBJ1-4
TGCACCAGCAGCCAAGAGGGCAGGGTTGCAACTAATGAAAAACTGTTTTTT
CTSSQEGRVATNEKLFF
>.|TRBD1|15|TRBV19|TRBJ2-6
TGTGCCAGTAGGAAACAGGGGGCAGGGGCCAACGTCCTGACTTTC
CASRKQGAGANVLTF
>.|.|16|TRBV5-1|TRBJ2-2
TGCGCCAGCAGCCTCGGGGGCAGGGCGAACACCGGGGAGCTGTTTTTT
CASSLGGRANTGELFF
>few|TRBD1|14|TRBV2|TRBJ1-2
TGTGCCAGCACCTGGACAGGGGGGGACTATGGCTACACCTTC
CASTWTGGDYGYTF
>once|.|15|TRBV7-2|TRBJ1-1
TGTGCCAGCAGTCCAGTCCCAGGATACAACACTGAAGCTTTCTTT
CASSPVPGYNTEAFF
>.|TRBD1|15|TRBV2|TRBJ2-2
TGTGCCAGCAGTGCCGACAGGGGAAGCACCGGGGAGCTGTTTTTT
CASSADRGSTGELFF
>.|.|14|TRBV10-3|TRBJ2-5
TGTGCCATCAGTGACCCCCCAGGGCAAGAGACCCAGTACTTC
CAISDPPGQETQYF
>.|.|17|TRBV11-2|TRBJ2-7
TGTGCCAGCAGCGTTGTGGGTTATATAGGTCCGCTGGGCGAGCAGTACTTC
CASSVVGYIGPLGEQYF
>.|.|13|TRBV19|TRBJ2-7
TGTGCCAGTAGTATCGGACAGAACTACGAGCAGTACTTC
CASSIGQNYEQYF
>.|.|12|TRBV10-2|TRBJ2-5
TGCGCCAGCAGTGGGGCCGGGGAGACCCAGTACTTC
CASSGAGETQYF
>.|.|17|TRBV6-1|TRBJ2-1
TGTGCCAGCAGTGAAGGGTCTGTCAGGGATCTTTACAATGAGCAGTTCTTC
CASSEGSVRDLYNEQFF
>.|TRBD1|20|TRBV4-3|TRBJ1-3
TGCGCCAGCAGCCAGTACCGGGACAGTTCCCCCGGAAGGTCTGGAAACACCATATATTTT
CASSQYRDSSPGRSGNTIYF
>once|TRBD1|19|TRBV14|TRBJ2-6
TGTGCCAGCAGCCAAGATCGACAGGGGGCCATCTCTGGGGCCAACGTCCTGACTTTC
CASSQDRQGAISGANVLTF
>.|.|15|TRBV7-9|TRBJ1-5
TGTGCCAGCAGCCCCCCCGGGAGCGAAAATCAGCCCCAGCATTTT
CASSPPGSENQPQHF
>.|TRBD1|16|TRBV5-6|TRBJ2-4
TGTGCCAGCAGCTTTAGACAGGGGGTTGGCAAAAACATTCAGTACTTC
CASSFRQGVGKNIQYF
>few|.|12|TRBV18|TRBJ1-6
TGTGCCAGCTCACCAGATAATTCACCCCTCCACTTT
CASSPDNSPLHF
>few|.|15|TRBV9|TRBJ2-3
TGTGCCAGCAGCGTAACGGCTTTTCGAGAAGATACGCAGTATTTT
CASSVTAFREDTQYF
>.|.|13|TRBV18|TRBJ2-7
TGTGCCAGCTCACGGGACACATCCTACGAGCAGTACTTC
CASSRDTSYEQYF
>.|.|15|TRBV12-5|TRBJ2-3
TGTGCTAGTGGTTTGGGACAGACCAGCACAGATACGCAGTATTTT
CASGLGQTSTDTQYF
>.|.|14|TRBV7-2|TRBJ2-3
TGTGCCAGCAGCTTAGGACTTAGCACAGATACGCAGTATTTT
CASSLGLSTDTQYF
>.|.|16|TRBV4-2|TRBJ1-6
TGTGCCAGCAGCCAAGTTTCCAGCTCCTATAATTCACCCCTCCACTTT
CASSQVSSSYNSPLHF